This T cell receptor beta chain was retrieved from a study of graft-versus-host responses after intestinal transplantation. Study context: Multivisceral, liver-intestinal, or isolated intestinal grafts went to recipients.

Profiled with immunoSEQ multiplex PCR; TCRdb holds only in-frame clones, not every one. The sample yields some 110,000 clones, about 92% seen once. Regarding the study as a whole: Allograft clonal ratios (graft-versus-host to host-versus-graft) were high in patients who had graft-donor T cell macrochimerism.

A note on this clone: The antigen remains unidentified.

V dropped 4 bases and J dropped 2 bases, with 5 bases sitting between them. The germline V gene has CDR1 MGHDK and CDR2 SYGVNS. The CDR3 totals 13 residues. This TCR derives from a human donor who was the organ donor for an intestinal transplant. The source was unstimulated CD8+ T cells sorted from spleen or lymph node cells, collected before transplant. This chain joins TRBV25-1 and TRBJ2-2; D is undetermined. CDR3 sequence: CASSAVNTGELFF. The CDR3 DNA sequence: TGTGCCAGCAGTGCGGTCAACACCGGGGAGCTGTTTTTT.